This is a list of T cell receptor beta chains from one sample in a study of Ad26.COV2.S vaccination and SARS-CoV-2 variants. Sequencing used immunoSEQ multiplex PCR; TCRdb keeps in-frame clones, though not all of them. The sample includes around 300,000 clones, about nine tenths of them seen just once. The source material was peripheral blood, sampled in a trial of Ad26.COV2.S vaccine versus placebo. Receptor source: a person aged 18-65 years who received the Ad26.COV2.S COVID-19 vaccine or a placebo. The CDR3 runs from the conserved cysteine through the conserved F or W. The order of the fields is D gene, clone size, V gene, J gene, CDR3 DNA, CDR3 protein. D genes are given only for firm matches. Rows may omit the clone size; those that give it use once, few, many or a size class.

TRBD1	-	TRBV7-3	TRBJ2-1	TGTGCCAGCAGCCCTCTATCTGGGACAGATGAGCAGTTCTTC	CASSPLSGTDEQFF
-	-	TRBV19	TRBJ1-2	TGTGCCAGTAGTATAGCAGGGGCGGGTGGCTACACCTTC	CASSIAGAGGYTF
-	-	TRBV19	TRBJ1-1	TGTGCCAGTAGTATAAGCCTGGATAACACTGAAGCTTTCTTT	CASSISLDNTEAFF
-	-	TRBV6-2/TRBV6-3	TRBJ1-6	TGTGCCAGCAGTCCGCCGGGGGGTGGATCACCCCTCCACTTT	CASSPPGGGSPLHF
-	-	TRBV5-1	TRBJ2-3	TGCGCCAGCAGCTTGGCCGGGAGCAGCACAGATACGCAGTATTTT	CASSLAGSSTDTQYF
-	-	TRBV29-1	TRBJ2-3	TGCAGCGTTGAGCCAGCGGCCGGCACAGATACGCAGTATTTT	CSVEPAAGTDTQYF
-	-	TRBV18	TRBJ2-3	TGTGCCAGCTCCGCCGGGAGCACAGATACGCAGTATTTT	CASSAGSTDTQYF
-	-	TRBV18	TRBJ2-7	TGTGCCAGCTCACCAGGGGGAGGGGGTCGCGAGCAGTACTTC	CASSPGGGGREQYF
-	-	TRBV18	TRBJ1-6	TGTGCCAGCTCACCCTTAAGGCAGGGAGATTTCTTTTCCTCACCCCTCCACTTT	CASSPLRQGDFFSSPLHF
TRBD2	-	TRBV15	TRBJ2-5	TGTGCCACCAGCAGAGTCCCAGCGGGAGAGGGAGAGACCCAGTACTTC	CATSRVPAGEGETQYF
-	few	TRBV11-2	TRBJ1-2	TGTGCCAGCAGCCCCATATGGGGGGGGCGCGACTATGGCTACACCTTC	CASSPIWGGRDYGYTF
-	once	TRBV5-6	TRBJ1-3	TGTGCCAGCAGCTTAGGGCAGTTCTCTGGAAACACCATATATTTT	CASSLGQFSGNTIYF
-	-	TRBV5-1	TRBJ2-1	TGCGCCAGCAGCTTGGGGGTAGGCGGGTTTATAAATGAGCAGTTCTTC	CASSLGVGGFINEQFF
-	-	TRBV18	TRBJ2-7	TGTGCCAGCTCACCACTGGGATCCTACGAGCAGTACTTC	CASSPLGSYEQYF
-	-	TRBV7-8	TRBJ2-5	TGTGCCAGCCTTAGCCCTATTCTGACAGAGTACCAAGAGACCCAGTACTTC	CASLSPILTEYQETQYF
-	-	TRBV6-1	TRBJ2-1	TGTGCCAGCAGTGAAGTTGGGGCTGAGCAGTTCTTC	CASSEVGAEQFF
-	-	TRBV5-4	TRBJ1-1	TGTGCCAGCAGCTTGGTTAACACTGAAGCTTTCTTT	CASSLVNTEAFF
-	once	TRBV6-2/TRBV6-3	TRBJ2-7	TGTGCCAGCAGTTACTCTGAACGTACTGTTTACGAGCAGTACTTC	CASSYSERTVYEQYF
TRBD1	once	TRBV5-1	TRBJ2-3	TGCGCCAGCAGCTTGCTTATTGGGACAGGGAGGAATACGCAGTATTTT	CASSLLIGTGRNTQYF
-	-	TRBV11-2	TRBJ2-7	TGTGCCAGCAGCTTAGGCCCGGGCAGGGGATGGGAGCAGTACTTC	CASSLGPGRGWEQYF
TRBD2	-	TRBV5-4	TRBJ2-3	TGTGCCAGCAGCGTGGGACTAGCGGGGGAAACGCAGTATTTT	CASSVGLAGETQYF
TRBD1	-	TRBV11-2	TRBJ1-1	TGTGCCAGCAGCTTAGATCTAGGGGGCGGTGGTGAAGCTTTCTTT	CASSLDLGGGGEAFF
TRBD1	-	TRBV5-4	TRBJ1-2	TGTGCCAGCAGCTGGGGAGGGGACAGGGGAGGATATGGCTACACCTTC	CASSWGGDRGGYGYTF
-	few	TRBV4-1	TRBJ1-2	TGCGCCAGCAGCCGCGGATTATATGGCTACACCTTC	CASSRGLYGYTF
-	-	TRBV7-2	TRBJ2-3	TGTGCCAGCAGCTTTGAGGGGCCAGATACGCAGTATTTT	CASSFEGPDTQYF
TRBD2	-	TRBV3-1/TRBV3-2	TRBJ2-1	TGTGCCAGCACGCCCAGGACTAGCGGGATCTACAATGAGCAGTTCTTC	CASTPRTSGIYNEQFF
-	-	TRBV6-2/TRBV6-3	TRBJ2-3	TGTGCCAGCAGTTACTCCGAGTTGGGGCGTCTGTCAGATACGCAGTATTTT	CASSYSELGRLSDTQYF
-	-	TRBV9	TRBJ2-1	TGTGCCAGCAGGGACACCTCCTACAATGAGCAGTTCTTC	CASRDTSYNEQFF
TRBD1	-	TRBV7-2	TRBJ2-2	TGTGCCAGCAGCTGGGACGGGACAGGGGTCACCGGGGAGCTGTTTTTT	CASSWDGTGVTGELFF
-	-	TRBV2	TRBJ2-1	TGTGCCAGCATCTCGTGGGACCCCCCGTTTGGCAATGAGCAGTTCTTC	CASISWDPPFGNEQFF
TRBD1	-	TRBV4-3	TRBJ1-2	TGCGCCAGCAGCCAAGAGAAGGGACAGACTAGCGGCTACACCTTC	CASSQEKGQTSGYTF
TRBD1	-	TRBV19	TRBJ2-7	TGTGCCAGTAGGGACAGGGTCTGGGGCCGGGACGAGCAGTACTTC	CASRDRVWGRDEQYF
TRBD1	-	TRBV19	TRBJ1-1	TGTGCCAGTAGTATGCCAGGGGGCATAGGCACTGAAGCTTTCTTT	CASSMPGGIGTEAFF
-	-	TRBV5-6	TRBJ2-6	TGTGCCAGCAGCTTACGGGACGGGGCCAACGTCCTGACTTTC	CASSLRDGANVLTF
-	-	TRBV11-2	TRBJ2-7	TGTGCCAGCAGCTTAGGAGGGGCAGTCTACGAGCAGTACTTC	CASSLGGAVYEQYF
-	-	TRBV9	TRBJ1-1	TGTGCCAGCAGCGTAGCTCAGAACACTGAAGCTTTCTTT	CASSVAQNTEAFF
TRBD1	-	TRBV7-2	TRBJ1-5	TGTGCCAGCAGCCTGGGACAGTTTAGCAATCAGCCCCAGCATTTT	CASSLGQFSNQPQHF
TRBD2	-	TRBV5-1	TRBJ2-5	TGCGCCAGCAGGAGCGGACTAGCGGGAGGAGAGACCCAGTACTTC	CASRSGLAGGETQYF
-	-	TRBV29-1	TRBJ1-1	TGCAGCGTTGAAGGGGGGTGGGTGAACACTGAAGCTTTCTTT	CSVEGGWVNTEAFF
-	-	TRBV27	TRBJ1-2	TGTGCCAGCAGTTTAGTAAGGGGGAATGGCTACACCTTC	CASSLVRGNGYTF
TRBD1	-	TRBV7-9	TRBJ1-2	TGTGCCAGCAGTCGGTACTTGGACAGGGGTCGGGGAGGCTACACCTTC	CASSRYLDRGRGGYTF
-	-	TRBV6-1	TRBJ1-1	TGTGCCAGCAGTGAAGATCTGAACACTGAAGCTTTCTTT	CASSEDLNTEAFF
-	-	TRBV6-6	TRBJ1-1	TGTGCCAGCAGCAAATTCCGACAGGTGAACACTGAAGCTTTCTTT	CASSKFRQVNTEAFF
TRBD1	-	TRBV13	TRBJ1-3	TGTGCCAGCAGCCATAATACGGGACAGCCTCTTAATCTTGGAAACACCATATATTTT	CASSHNTGQPLNLGNTIYF
-	-	TRBV14	TRBJ1-1	TGTGCCAGCAGCCCTCACTCCGACACTGAAGCTTTCTTT	CASSPHSDTEAFF
-	-	TRBV7-9	TRBJ2-2	TGTGCCAGCAGTTCCACCGACCCGGGACACTCACCGGGCGGGGAGCTGTTTTTT	CASSSTDPGHSPGGELFF
-	-	TRBV11-2	TRBJ1-2	TGTGCCAGCAGCTTTTCCGGGGGCAATGGCTACACCTTC	CASSFSGGNGYTF
TRBD1	few	TRBV9	TRBJ1-1	TGTGCCAGCAGCGCAGACAGGGCATTAAATGAAGCTTTCTTT	CASSADRALNEAFF